These 4 T cell receptor beta chains came from one sample sequenced in a study of beta chain features in type 1 diabetes. What these receptors recognize is not known. General study results and limits: In every one of the four CD4+ subsets, TCRB CDR3s were moderately but significantly shorter in Type 1 diabetes patients.

As every portion of the isolated RNA was reverse transcribed, the sequencing read expressed TCRB transcripts. The assay was immunoSEQ multiplex PCR, and TCRdb's table has in-frame clones only and misses some. The sample consists of 600,000 to 700,000 clones, around 15% of them appearing once. Sequencing used naive CD4+ T cells from blood. The receptors were gathered from a man between 18 and 29 years old with type 1 diabetes.

The chain employs TRBV11-3 and TRBJ2-3, with 9 positions matching TRBD2. Germline lookup yields CDR1 SGHNT and CDR2 YENEEA. The CDR3 length is 16 residues. Trimming cost V 4 bases and J 0 bases; bases outside gene matches: 5. In DNA, the CDR3 is TGTGCCAGCAGCTCAAAGACTAGCGGAAGCACAGATACGCAGTATTTT. It translates to CASSSKTSGSTDTQYF.

V usage is TRBV27 and J usage is TRBJ1-6, with TRBD1 identical over 7 bases. The ends lost 6 bases at V and 9 bases at J; junction bases unmatched: 8. This CDR3 comprises 14 residues. CDR1 MNHEY and CDR2 SMNVEV come from the germline V gene (reference sequence). CDR3 bases: TGTGCCAGCAGCCCGGACAGGATGGGTTCACCCCTCCACTTT. Translation: CASSPDRMGSPLHF.

The genes are TRBV28 and TRBJ1-1; D gene uncertain. Trimming cost V 6 bases and J 8 bases, with 7 bases left between them. The CDR3 runs to 10 residues. Germline CDR1 MDHEN, CDR2 SYDVKM. The CDR3 DNA follows: TGTGCCAGCAGGGAAGGAGAAGCTTTCTTT. It is translated as CASREGEAFF.

This chain connects TRBV30 to TRBJ1-5; D gene unclear. The CDR3 totals 13 residues. Trimming took off 0 bases at V and 5 bases at J, with 8 bases between the two ends. CDR1 is GTSNPN and CDR2 is SVGIG in the germline V gene (reference sequence). Written as DNA, the CDR3 is TGTGCCTGGAGTGTACAGACGGATCAGCCCCAGCATTTT. Residues: CAWSVQTDQPQHF.